Shown below are 28 T cell receptor beta chains from a single sample sequenced in a study of T cells in Graves' hyperthyroidism and ophthalmopathy. TCR beta CDR3 region amplification was performed from RNA transcripts. During a first-round RT-PCR of the TCR CDR3, the HTBI primer set was used. TCRdb itself ran the multiplex PCR reads through MiXCR, one entry per CDR3 protein. The sample carries over 700,000 distinct CDR3 sequences, just over 35% recorded once. The sample comprised blood. Receptors were obtained from a woman in her 40s with Graves' hyperthyroidism.

This rearrangement joins TRBV19 to TRBJ2-2; possible D gene TRBD2, 5 bases. Deletions cut 7 bases from V and 4 bases from J, with 13 bases between. The CDR3 covers 14 residues. In germline, CDR1 is LNHDA, CDR2 SQIVND (reference sequence). The chain's CDR3 is CASTGVLGTGELFF. The DNA for the CDR3 is TGTGCCAGTACCGGGGTATTGGGCACCGGGGAGCTGTTTTTT.

The CDR3 DNA reads as TGTGCCATCAGTGCGTCGGGAAAGGGATTAGATACGCAGTATTTT. Amino acid sequence: CAISASGKGLDTQYF. The chain is built from TRBV10-3 and TRBJ2-3; tentatively, D is TRBD2 (5 bases). V was trimmed by 4 bases and J by 5 bases, leaving 16 bases between them. CDR3 length equals 15 residues. The germline gives CDR1 ENHRY, CDR2 SYGVKD.

This chain connects TRBV30 to TRBJ2-2; tentatively, D is TRBD1 (6 bases). The germline V gene encodes CDR1 GTSNPN and CDR2 SVGIG (reference sequence). V lost 2 bases to trimming and J lost 4 bases, with 14 bases between them. This CDR3 region has 15 residues. The CDR3 region has the DNA TGTGCCTGGAGTCGTGGGGTCAGGGGCACCGGGGAGCTGTTTTTT. It codes for CAWSRGVRGTGELFF. The full variable domain, rest sourced from reference TRBV30 and TRBJ2-2, is SQTIHQWPATLVQPVGSPLSLECTVEGTSNPNLYWYRQAAGRGLQLLFYSVGIGQISSEVPQNLSASRPQDRQFILSSKKLLLSDSGFYLCAWSRGVRGTGELFFGEGSRLTVL.

The V gene is TRBV6-2 or TRBV6-3, the J gene TRBJ1-2; D might be TRBD1 (6 bases). The germline V gene has CDR1 MNHEY and CDR2 SVGEGT. CDR3 length: 14 amino acids. Trimming cost V 4 bases and J 6 bases, with 15 bases left between them. The CDR3 sequence: CASSLYPDRNGYTF. The CDR3 DNA reads as TGTGCCAGCAGTTTATACCCGGACAGAAATGGCTACACCTTC.

The chain carries TRBV6-5 and TRBJ1-2; TRBD1 matches at 8 bases. The CDR3 loop spans 15 amino acids. The germline gives CDR1 MNHEY, CDR2 SVGAGI. The V gene end was trimmed by 4 bases and the J gene end by 5 bases; junction bases not matched to a gene: 9. The CDR3 is CASSLGDRPEYGYTF. CDR3 sequence (DNA): TGTGCCAGCAGTTTGGGGGACAGGCCCGAATATGGCTACACCTTC.

The chain is built from TRBV4-1 and TRBJ2-5; 8 bases are a match to TRBD1. In germline, CDR1 is MGHRA, CDR2 YSYEKL. V lost 6 bases and J lost 2; bases outside the gene matches: 11. This CDR3 comprises 16 residues. The CDR3 here is CASSLVGTGLQETQYF. DNA for the CDR3: TGCGCCAGCAGTTTGGTCGGGACAGGATTACAAGAGACCCAGTACTTC.

The rearrangement uses TRBV11-1 and TRBJ1-5, with TRBD1 as a possible D gene (6 bases). The germline V gene has CDR1 SGHAT and CDR2 FQDESV (reference sequence). V shed 6 bases and J shed 4 bases, with 19 bases lying between them. The CDR3 consists of 16 residues. The CDR3 loop reads CASSLSAGAWNQPQHF. Written as DNA, the CDR3 is TGTGCCAGCAGTTTATCGGCGGGGGCGTGGAATCAGCCCCAGCATTTT.

This sequence joins TRBV7-2 and TRBJ1-2; D is unresolved. Germline CDR1 is SGHTA and CDR2 is FQGNSA. CDR3 size: 13 residues. V lost 1 base to trimming and J lost 9 bases, with 12 bases between them. The CDR3 loop reads CASSLEGRFSYTF. The CDR3, as DNA: TGTGCCAGCAGCTTAGAAGGAAGGTTTAGCTACACCTTC.

This clonotype was detected many times. The chain links TRBV7-2 to TRBJ2-5; D possibly uses TRBD1 or TRBD2 (5 bases each). V gave up 2 bases and J gave up 5 bases, with 9 bases separating them. The CDR3 is 13 residues long. Germline assignment: CDR1 SGHTA and CDR2 FQGNSA. The CDR3 DNA reads TGTGCCAGCAGCTTACAGAGGGGCGAGACCCAGTACTTC. This translates into CASSLQRGETQYF.

The gene calls are TRBV29-1 and TRBJ1-2; D may be TRBD1 (6 bases). Trimming pared 8 bases from V and 8 bases from J, leaving 15 bases between. In germline, CDR1 is SQVTM, CDR2 ANQGSEA. The CDR3 contains 11 residues. CDR3 coding DNA: TGCAGCCGCCAGGACAGTGGAGGCTACACCTTC. As protein: CSRQDSGGYTF.

This chain links TRBV27 with TRBJ2-5; perhaps TRBD2 as D (6 bases). V was trimmed by 8 bases and J by 2 bases, leaving 12 bases between them. Per germline, CDR1 MNHEY and CDR2 SMNVEV (reference sequence). CDR3 length equals 13 residues. For the CDR3, the DNA is TGTGCCAGCGGGGGGTCTGTTCAAGAGACCCAGTACTTC. Its protein is CASGGSVQETQYF.

A word on this clonotype: Here the CDR3 omits its conserved ending phenylalanine or tryptophan, so a read error is the likely source. The chain recombines TRBV6-2 or TRBV6-3 with TRBJ1-6; D remains unclear. The CDR3 is 14 amino acids. Germline CDR1 is MNHEY and CDR2 is SVGEGT. V was pared by 0 bases and J by 8 bases, with 8 bases between. CDR3 sequence reads: CASSYSVLDSPLHS. CDR3 in DNA: TGTGCCAGCAGTTACTCCGTATTGGATTCACCCCTCCACTCT.

Many counts were recorded for this clonotype. The V call is TRBV10-3, the J call TRBJ1-3; possible D gene TRBD1, 5 bases. Germline CDR1 reads ENHRY; CDR2 reads SYGVKD. This CDR3 spans 16 amino acids. V gave up 5 bases and J gave up 4 bases, with 18 bases separating them. The CDR3 loop reads CAISHGSRGLGNTIYF. The CDR3 nucleotides are TGTGCCATCAGTCACGGGAGCCGGGGCCTCGGAAACACCATATATTTT.

This clonotype was found many times. V and J are TRBV7-2 and TRBJ2-7, with D perhaps assigned TRBD1 or TRBD2 (5 bases each). Germline CDR1 reads SGHTA; CDR2 reads FQGNSA. Trimming shortened V by 2 bases and J by 2 bases, and 13 bases separated the two germline ends. The CDR3 is 15 amino acids. CDR3 nucleotides: TGTGCCAGCAGCTTATCGGGGCCAGACCCCTACGAGCAGTACTTC. It translates to CASSLSGPDPYEQYF.

Only a few counts were recorded for this clonotype. This chain links TRBV5-4 with TRBJ2-7; 8 positions match TRBD2. Germline V lookup: CDR1 SGHNT, CDR2 YYREEE (reference sequence). With V trimmed by 4 bases and J by 0 bases, 12 bases remained unmatched. This CDR3 has 17 amino acids. CDR3: CASSTSHLAGSSYEQYF. CDR3 nucleotides: TGTGCCAGCAGCACCTCCCATCTAGCGGGTAGCTCCTACGAGCAGTACTTC.

Turning to this clonotype: Being one base from a much bigger clone, this may be a read error. The chain joins TRBV20-1 to TRBJ2-7, with TRBD1 matching over 7 bases. Germline CDR1 and CDR2: DFQATT and SNEGSKA (reference sequence). V trimming: 5 bases; J trimming: 6 bases; junction bases outside the gene matches: 7. The CDR3 runs 12 residues. In DNA form, the CDR3 reads TGCAGTGCTGCTAAAACAGGGGCCGAGCAGTACTTC. Its translation is CSAAKTGAEQYF.

This clonotype was picked up many times. The chain couples TRBV2 to TRBJ1-2, with TRBD1 identical over 7 bases. The trim removed 6 bases at V and 0 bases at J, leaving 13 bases unmatched. The CDR3 has 17 amino acids. Germline V gene data show CDR1 as SNHLY and CDR2 as FYNNEI. The CDR3 sequence: CASRRWTQGIANYGYTF. CDR3 DNA: TGTGCCAGCAGGAGATGGACACAGGGGATAGCTAACTATGGCTACACCTTC. The full variable domain, in which reference TRBV2 and TRBJ1-2 provide the parts outside the CDR3, is EPEVTQTPSHQVTQMGQEVILRCVPISNHLYFYWYRQILGQKVEFLVSFYNNEISEKSEIFDDQFSVERPDGSNFTLKIRSTKLEDSAMYFCASRRWTQGIANYGYTFGSGTRLTVV.

Only one count was recorded for this clonotype. This likely comes from a read error, as the CDR3 has no conserved phenylalanine or tryptophan at its end. CDR3 amino acids: CASSLQQNTEAFL. The CDR3 region has the DNA TGTGCCAGCAGCTTACAGCAGAACACTGAAGCTTTCCTT. J is TRBJ1-1 and V is TRBV9; D gene unclear. Germline CDR1 and CDR2: SGDLS and YYNGEE. V lost 4 bases, J lost 1 base, and 8 bases lay in between. CDR3 length equals 13 residues.

This clonotype was observed a handful of times. The chain links TRBV19 to TRBJ1-2; TRBD1 aligns across 8 bases. Germline trimming cut 6 bases from V and 2 bases from J; bases unmatched to any gene: 11. CDR3 length: 16 amino acids. Germline V gene lookup returns CDR1 LNHDA and CDR2 SQIVND (reference sequence). CDR3 nucleotide sequence: TGTGCCAGTAGCCTGCAGGGGGCCCACTCCAACTATGGCTACACCTTC. It translates to CASSLQGAHSNYGYTF.

This clonotype was detected many times. The V and J genes are TRBV10-3 and TRBJ2-5; TRBD1 matches at 10 bases. The CDR3 is made up of 15 amino acids. CDR1 ENHRY and CDR2 SYGVKD come from the germline V gene. V dropped 5 bases and J dropped 2; count of bases not matched to a gene: 5. Here the CDR3 reads CAISSSDRGQETQYF. CDR3 sequence (DNA): TGTGCCATCAGTTCATCGGACAGGGGGCAAGAGACCCAGTACTTC.

This clonotype was observed a few times. The chain uses TRBV12-3 or TRBV12-4 and TRBJ2-5; D is uncertain. V was pared by 7 bases and J by 6 bases, with 18 bases between. The CDR3 loop spans 14 amino acids. The CDR3 bases are TGTGCCAGCATGAGGTCGGAAAGAGGAAAGACCCAGTACTTC. Protein product: CASMRSERGKTQYF.

This clonotype was observed at least ten times. Relative to the germline gene, one junction end is altered; a read error may explain this. The rearrangement links TRBV7-9 to TRBJ1-2; D not certain. Germline lookup yields CDR1 SEHNR and CDR2 FQNEAQ (reference sequence). The CDR3 is made up of 13 amino acids. The CDR3 nucleotides read TGCGCCAGCAGCCAAGTCGATAGCTATGGCTACACCTTC. Its protein product is CASSQVDSYGYTF. Complete variable domain (other parts from reference TRBV7-9 and TRBJ1-2): DTGVSQNPRHKITKRGQNVTFRCDPISEHNRLYWYRQTLGQGPEFLTYFQNEAQLEKSRLLSDRFSAERPKGSFSTLEIQRTEQGDSAMYLCASSQVDSYGYTFGSGTRLTVV.

The rearrangement uses TRBV15 and TRBJ2-1, with D unclear. CDR1 is LNHNV, CDR2 YYDKDF, per germline (reference sequence). V was trimmed by 0 bases and J by 8 bases, leaving 17 bases between them. The CDR3 extends over 16 amino acids. The CDR3 sequence is CATSRDRATALHEQFF. CDR3 nucleotide sequence: TGTGCCACCAGCAGAGACCGGGCCACGGCCTTGCATGAGCAGTTCTTC.

In its sample, this clonotype was seen many times. This chain uses TRBV11-1 with TRBJ1-2, with D perhaps matching TRBD1 (6 bases). Trimming left V 1 base short and J 8 bases short, with 8 bases between. Germline values: CDR1 SGHAT, CDR2 FQDESV (reference sequence). This CDR3 has 12 residues. CDR3 in DNA: TGTGCCAGCAGCTTAGGCGGGGGCGGCTACACCTTC. Amino acids: CASSLGGGGYTF.

There are a few counts of this clonotype. J is TRBJ2-7 and V is TRBV4-3, with D unresolved. Germline V gene sequence: CDR1 LGHNA, CDR2 YSLEER. The CDR3 runs to 14 residues. V was cut by 1 base and J by 2 bases, with 9 bases left in between. The CDR3 region has the DNA TGCGCCAGCAGCCAAGCTGCGAGAGCCTACGAGCAGTACTTC. Its translation: CASSQAARAYEQYF.

This clonotype was counted a few times. This chain links TRBV20-1 with TRBJ2-2; D gene ambiguous. This CDR3 comprises 14 residues. The V gene lost 3 bases and the J gene lost 3 bases, with 11 bases spanning the gap. Germline loops: CDR1 DFQATT, CDR2 SNEGSKA (reference sequence). The CDR3: CSASSASYTGELFF. CDR3 nucleotide sequence: TGCAGTGCTAGTTCCGCGTCCTACACCGGGGAGCTGTTTTTT.

Ten or more counts support this clonotype. The CDR3 is CASSPRAGGEAFF. Written as DNA, the CDR3 is TGTGCCAGCAGCCCTAGAGCTGGGGGTGAAGCTTTCTTT. The chain links TRBV7-9 to TRBJ1-1, with D possibly being TRBD1 (5 bases). V lost 5 bases to trimming and J lost 7 bases, with 14 bases between them. Germline V lookup: CDR1 SEHNR, CDR2 FQNEAQ (reference sequence). The CDR3 is 13 amino acids.

This clonotype was observed at least ten times. V is TRBV20-1 and J is TRBJ2-5, with 8 bases matching TRBD2. V was clipped by 6 bases and J by 2 bases; unmatched bases: 5. Germline CDR1 and CDR2: DFQATT and SNEGSKA (reference sequence). The CDR3 is 13 residues long. The CDR3 here is CSAEAGGQETQYF. Written as DNA, the CDR3 is TGCAGTGCGGAGGCGGGAGGACAAGAGACCCAGTACTTC.